A selection of T cell receptor beta chains follows, all from one sample in a study of OX40 agonist ivuxolimab in advanced cancers. Method: immunoSEQ multiplex PCR; TCRdb's copy keeps in-frame clones and lacks some. The sample lists fewer than 55,000 clones, 65% to 85% occurring once. The sequences come from CD4+ or CD8+ T cells sorted from blood, collected in a trial of the OX40 agonist ivuxolimab. These receptors originate from an adult with an advanced solid tumor such as melanoma, head and neck, liver or kidney cancer. The CDR3 runs from the conserved cysteine through the conserved F or W. The D gene is left open where the match is weak. Rows give clone size only sometimes, using once, few, many, or a class for an expanded clone.

clone_size,j_call,v_call,d_call,cdr3_aa
few,TRBJ2-5,TRBV6-6,TRBD2,CASSYGAGGKTQYF
-,TRBJ2-2,TRBV5-1,-,CASSLQGTGELFF
-,TRBJ2-3,TRBV7-2,TRBD1,CASSPGQLSDTQYF
-,TRBJ1-1,TRBV19,-,CASHRLVGTEAFF
-,TRBJ2-2,TRBV30,-,CAWKWIGNTGELFF
-,TRBJ1-1,TRBV6-6,-,CASRRGNTEAFF
-,TRBJ1-1,TRBV5-1,-,CASSLDRRNTEAFF
-,TRBJ2-7,TRBV28,-,CASSLSDRGEGQYF
-,TRBJ2-1,TRBV19,TRBD2,CASSNPPTSGTNREQFF
-,TRBJ1-1,TRBV5-1,-,CASSPGPGVMNTEAFF
-,TRBJ2-4,TRBV27,-,CASSSVDSGPPAFYF
-,TRBJ2-1,TRBV28,-,CASSSTLVYPYNEQFF
-,TRBJ2-1,TRBV28,TRBD2,CASSTSGRARNEQFF
-,TRBJ2-5,TRBV5-6,-,CASSLVLVRETQYF
-,TRBJ1-1,TRBV11-1,-,CASSFSENTEAFF
-,TRBJ2-1,TRBV2,-,CASSVTSYNEQFF
-,TRBJ2-7,TRBV7-2,TRBD1,CASSPDRGYEQYF
few,TRBJ2-3,TRBV6-1,-,CASSESGAVHPQYF
-,TRBJ1-1,TRBV4-2,-,CASSQDQSSRFEAFF
-,TRBJ2-3,TRBV5-4,-,CASASGPATDTQYF
once,TRBJ1-3,TRBV19,-,CASSMAGVYSGNTIYF
once,TRBJ1-3,TRBV7-9,TRBD1,CASSLPGQGFGNTIYF
-,TRBJ2-3,TRBV18,TRBD2,CASSPGLAGGDDSTDTQYF
-,TRBJ2-1,TRBV2,-,CASSEALQWGEQFF
few,TRBJ1-1,TRBV2,-,CASSGRSNTEAFF
-,TRBJ1-3,TRBV4-1,-,CASSQPKPGTTLGNTIYF
-,TRBJ2-3,TRBV7-2,TRBD2,CASSPSSGRADTQYF
-,TRBJ2-5,TRBV29-1,-,CSAPAGAFETQYF
-,TRBJ2-3,TRBV7-3,TRBD2,CASSLRGPAGGPSDTQYF
-,TRBJ2-2,TRBV9,TRBD2,CASSVSSGVNGELFF
once,TRBJ1-4,TRBV6-5,-,CASSPGPWEEKLFF